The next 27 T cell receptor beta chains were all read from a single sample in a study of shared clonotypes between healthy human individuals. Profiling relied on immunoSEQ multiplex PCR, and the TCRdb table lists in-frame clones only, not all of them. Of approximately 840,000 clones in the sample, about 96% were seen once. In the naive CD8 group, cells lacked CD45RO and were positively selected for CCR7, so terminally differentiated effector memory CD45RA+ cells were left out. The sequenced sample was naive CD8+ T cells sorted from blood. These receptor sequences come from a man younger than 40 in good health.

This chain connects TRBV7-9 to TRBJ2-5; 12 bases map to TRBD2. Germline V gives CDR1 SEHNR, CDR2 FQNEAQ (reference sequence). The CDR3 contains 16 residues. Trimming at V came to 7 bases and at J to 3 bases, leaving 9 bases not matched to a gene. The CDR3 nucleotides are TGTGCCAGCAACACAAATCGACTAGCGGGAGAAGAGACCCAGTACTTC. Amino acids: CASNTNRLAGEETQYF.

The chain couples TRBV6-6 to TRBJ2-1, with 8 bases that match TRBD2. Germline CDR1 and CDR2: MNHNY and SVGAGI (reference sequence). V lost 8 bases to trimming and J lost 8 bases; unmatched junction nucleotides: 17. CDR3 length: 16 residues. The CDR3 nucleotides are TGTGCCAGCGGCCACCGGGAGGGCCGATCTCGTTATGAGCAGTTCTTC. Its translation is CASGHREGRSRYEQFF.

The rearrangement joins TRBV2 to TRBJ2-1; 8 bases agree with TRBD2. This CDR3 comprises 12 residues. Germline V lookup: CDR1 SNHLY, CDR2 FYNNEI. The junction had 7 bases not matched to a gene; V was cut back by 8 bases and J by 10 bases. CDR3 protein: CASSGLGKEQFF. The CDR3 DNA reads TGTGCCAGCTCGGGACTAGGAAAAGAGCAGTTCTTC.

V and J are TRBV29-1 and TRBJ2-1; 8 bases are shared with TRBD2. Germline V gene sequence: CDR1 SQVTM, CDR2 ANQGSEA. The ends lost 4 bases at V and 6 bases at J; junction bases unmatched: 5. The CDR3 is made up of 13 amino acids. The CDR3 reads CSVVGTSSNEQFF. The CDR3 nucleotides read TGCAGCGTTGTGGGGACTAGTTCCAATGAGCAGTTCTTC.

The chain carries TRBV9 and TRBJ2-1, with D hard to call. Germline V gene data show CDR1 as SGDLS and CDR2 as YYNGEE. The length of the CDR3 is 14 residues. Trimming removed 0 bases at V and 7 bases at J, with 11 bases between. CDR3 protein: CASSVAVALNEQFF. Written as DNA, the CDR3 is TGTGCCAGCAGCGTAGCGGTGGCGTTGAATGAGCAGTTCTTC.

This chain connects TRBV5-1 to TRBJ2-1; 10 bases are shared with TRBD2. The CDR3 has 15 amino acids. V lost 3 bases and J lost 7; bases outside the gene matches: 7. The germline CDR1 and CDR2 sequences are SGHRS and YFSETQ. CDR3 DNA sequence: TGCGCCAGCAGCTCTAGCGGGAGTGATCGGAATGAGCAGTTCTTC. Translated: CASSSSGSDRNEQFF.

CDR3 in amino acids: CASSQEFTPLYEQYF. For the CDR3, the DNA is TGCGCCAGCAGCCAAGAGTTCACCCCCCTGTACGAGCAGTACTTC. The rearrangement links TRBV4-1 to TRBJ2-7; no clear D. Germline lookup yields CDR1 MGHRA and CDR2 YSYEKL. This CDR3 comprises 15 residues. V lost 0 bases to trimming and J lost 4 bases, with 13 bases between them.

The chain employs TRBV29-1 and TRBJ2-3; TRBD1 matches at 7 bases. Germline V lookup: CDR1 SQVTM, CDR2 ANQGSEA. The CDR3 loop spans 15 amino acids. J was trimmed by 3 bases and V by 2 bases; bases with no gene match: 8. This CDR3 reads CSVESTGMRTDTQYF. Written as DNA, the CDR3 is TGCAGCGTTGAATCGACAGGGATGAGAACAGATACGCAGTATTTT.

V and J are TRBV11-1 and TRBJ1-1, with 7 bases aligning to TRBD1. The CDR3 contains 14 residues. Germline-derived CDR1 and CDR2 are SGHAT and FQDESV (reference sequence). After removal of 5 bases from V and 2 bases from J, the junction contained 5 bases not matched to a gene. The chain's CDR3 is CASSGRQGNTEAFF. CDR3 nucleotides: TGTGCCAGCAGCGGGCGACAGGGAAACACTGAAGCTTTCTTT.

CDR3 loop: CSVEDRTGTPYEQYF. The CDR3, as DNA: TGCAGCGTTGAAGATCGGACAGGCACCCCCTACGAGCAGTACTTC. This chain links TRBV29-1 with TRBJ2-7; TRBD1 matches 7 bases. The trim removed 0 bases at V and 2 bases at J, leaving 7 bases unmatched. Germline lookup yields CDR1 SQVTM and CDR2 ANQGSEA. The CDR3 runs to 15 residues.

This rearrangement joins TRBV7-9 to TRBJ1-4, with 11 bases aligning to TRBD1. There are 15 residues in the CDR3. Germline CDR1 and CDR2: SEHNR and FQNEAQ (reference sequence). With V trimmed by 0 bases and J by 8 bases, 2 bases remained unmatched. CDR3 loop: CASSLAGQGDEKLFF. CDR3 sequence (DNA): TGTGCCAGCAGCTTAGCGGGACAGGGGGACGAAAAACTGTTTTTT.

The J gene is TRBJ2-1, the V gene TRBV4-1; TRBD2 aligns across 10 bases. The V segment lost 5 bases and the J segment 15 bases; nucleotides outside the gene matches: 10. The CDR3 totals 13 residues. Germline CDR1 and CDR2: MGHRA and YSYEKL. The CDR3 sequence: CASSETSGIWVFF. CDR3 DNA: TGCGCCAGCAGCGAAACTAGCGGGATTTGGGTGTTCTTC.

V gene TRBV7-9 combines with J gene TRBJ2-7; a weak D match, TRBD2 (5 bases). Trimming cost V 5 bases and J 5 bases, with 10 bases left between them. Looked up from germline, CDR1 is SEHNR and CDR2 is FQNEAQ (reference sequence). This CDR3 spans 12 amino acids. The DNA for the CDR3 is TGTGCCAGCAGCGTTAGGCGGGACGAGCAGTACTTC. Residues: CASSVRRDEQYF.

The rearrangement uses TRBV6-5 and TRBJ2-3, with D tentatively TRBD2 (6 bases). CDR1 and CDR2 (germline): MNHEY, SVGAGI. The CDR3 has 14 amino acids. The V gene lost 6 bases and the J gene lost 7 bases, with 17 bases spanning the gap. In nucleotides, the CDR3 is TGTGCCAGCAGCCCGACGATCCGGGGGTATACGCAGTATTTT. It translates to CASSPTIRGYTQYF.

The genes are TRBV7-8 and TRBJ1-5, with D possibly TRBD1 on 5 matching bases. Germline V gene lookup returns CDR1 SGHVS and CDR2 FQNEAQ. The V end lost 3 bases, the J end lost 5 bases, and 14 bases lay between the germline ends. The CDR3 consists of 15 residues. In nucleotides, the CDR3 is TGTGCCAGCAGCTTTCTCATAGGGGCTGATCAGCCCCAGCATTTT. Amino acid sequence: CASSFLIGADQPQHF.

The V call is TRBV7-9, the J call TRBJ2-1; D uncertain. Trimming took off 5 bases at V and 7 bases at J, with 15 bases between the two ends. Per the germline V gene, CDR1 is SEHNR and CDR2 is FQNEAQ (reference sequence). This CDR3 spans 14 amino acids. CDR3: CASSQEKSHNEQFF. DNA for the CDR3: TGTGCCAGCAGCCAAGAAAAATCTCATAATGAGCAGTTCTTC.

The chain carries TRBV7-9 and TRBJ1-2; TRBD1 is a possible D gene (5 bases). The germline V and J ends were trimmed by 2 bases and 3 bases, with 10 bases remaining between them. Germline-derived CDR1 and CDR2 are SEHNR and FQNEAQ (reference sequence). The CDR3 is 14 amino acids. The chain's CDR3 is CASSLSPGYYGYTF. In DNA, the CDR3 is TGTGCCAGCAGCTTATCGCCAGGGTACTATGGCTACACCTTC.

The V call is TRBV27, the J call TRBJ1-2, with 7 nucleotides matching TRBD1. J was trimmed by 6 bases and V by 8 bases; bases with no gene match: 9. CDR1 is MNHEY, CDR2 SMNVEV, per germline (reference sequence). The CDR3 loop spans 13 amino acids. CDR3 sequence: CASARGLRDGYTF. The CDR3 DNA sequence: TGTGCCAGCGCCAGGGGGTTAAGGGATGGCTACACCTTC.

This chain connects TRBV29-1 to TRBJ1-1, with D uncertain. CDR3 length: 12 amino acids. Per the germline V gene, CDR1 is SQVTM and CDR2 is ANQGSEA. Trimming stripped 2 bases from V and 5 bases from J, with 9 bases between. The CDR3: CSVESEGTEAFF. CDR3 nucleotide sequence: TGCAGCGTTGAATCGGAGGGAACTGAAGCTTTCTTT.

V and J are TRBV6-6 and TRBJ2-7, with 7 bases lining up with TRBD1. V shed 5 bases, J shed 3 bases, and the junction held 10 bases outside the gene matches. Per germline, CDR1 MNHNY and CDR2 SVGAGI (reference sequence). This CDR3 region has 15 residues. In DNA form, the CDR3 reads TGTGCCAGCAGTACCCCAGGACAGGACCTCTACGAGCAGTACTTC. Translating it yields CASSTPGQDLYEQYF.

This clone was seen once. The rearrangement links TRBV4-2 to TRBJ2-1, with 11 bases matching TRBD2. Trimming cost V 1 base and J 7 bases; bases outside gene matches: 3. This CDR3 is 15 amino acids long. Germline V CDR1 and CDR2: LGHNA, YNFKEQ. CDR3 in DNA: TGTGCCAGCAGCCAAGGACTAGCGGGATTAAATGAGCAGTTCTTC. It specifies CASSQGLAGLNEQFF.

The rearrangement links TRBV7-8 to TRBJ2-7; D is unclear. The germline gives CDR1 SGHVS, CDR2 FQNEAQ. The CDR3 runs to 12 residues. V dropped 2 bases and J dropped 5 bases, with 7 bases sitting between them. CDR3 nucleotides: TGTGCCAGCAGCTTAACGCGAGACGAGCAGTACTTC. Protein product: CASSLTRDEQYF.

This rearrangement joins TRBV4-1 to TRBJ2-1; 8 nucleotides match TRBD2. The CDR3 has 16 amino acids. CDR1 is MGHRA, CDR2 YSYEKL, per germline. The V gene end was trimmed by 1 base and the J gene end by 3 bases; junction bases not matched to a gene: 5. The CDR3 protein is CASSQGTSGDYNEQFF. CDR3 in DNA: TGCGCCAGCAGCCAAGGAACTAGCGGAGACTACAATGAGCAGTTCTTC.

The chain combines TRBV15 with TRBJ2-7; maybe TRBD2 (6 bases). The V and J ends lost 5 bases and 2 bases respectively, with 16 bases between them. From germline, CDR1 is LNHNV and CDR2 YYDKDF (reference sequence). The CDR3 is 15 residues long. The DNA for the CDR3 is TGTGCCACCAGCCGCCCCCGGGACTCTGCCTACGAGCAGTACTTC. Protein sequence: CATSRPRDSAYEQYF.

The V call is TRBV30, the J call TRBJ1-4, with a weak D call TRBD1 (5 bases). V lost 8 bases, J lost 7 bases, and 14 bases lay in between. The CDR3 totals 12 residues. CDR1 is GTSNPN, CDR2 SVGIG, per germline (reference sequence). The CDR3 here is CAGTNRGEKLFF. The DNA of the CDR3 is TGTGCCGGGACCAACCGGGGTGAAAAACTGTTTTTT. Based on the CDR3 plus reference TRBV30 and TRBJ1-4, the full variable domain is SQTIHQWPATLVQPVGSPLSLECTVEGTSNPNLYWYRQAAGRGLQLLFYSVGIGQISSEVPQNLSASRPQDRQFILSSKKLLLSDSGFYLCAGTNRGEKLFFGSGTQLSVL.

Comments on this clone: Different DNA sequences within this sample yield the same CDR3. The chain links TRBV29-1 to TRBJ2-5, with 9 bases matching TRBD1. The CDR3 contains 12 residues. The ends lost 6 bases at V and 5 bases at J; junction bases unmatched: 4. The V gene's germline CDR1 is SQVTM and CDR2 ANQGSEA. As DNA, the CDR3 is TGCAGCGTAAACAGGGGGCAGGAGACCCAGTACTTC. Protein: CSVNRGQETQYF.

The rearrangement links TRBV4-3 to TRBJ1-5; 7 bases fit TRBD1. The germline V gene encodes CDR1 LGHNA and CDR2 YSLEER. The CDR3 contains 15 residues. Trimming at V came to 5 bases and at J to 7 bases, leaving 11 bases not matched to a gene. The CDR3 here is CASSFDRASGQPQHF. In nucleotides, the CDR3 is TGCGCCAGCAGCTTCGACAGGGCCTCAGGGCAGCCCCAGCATTTT.